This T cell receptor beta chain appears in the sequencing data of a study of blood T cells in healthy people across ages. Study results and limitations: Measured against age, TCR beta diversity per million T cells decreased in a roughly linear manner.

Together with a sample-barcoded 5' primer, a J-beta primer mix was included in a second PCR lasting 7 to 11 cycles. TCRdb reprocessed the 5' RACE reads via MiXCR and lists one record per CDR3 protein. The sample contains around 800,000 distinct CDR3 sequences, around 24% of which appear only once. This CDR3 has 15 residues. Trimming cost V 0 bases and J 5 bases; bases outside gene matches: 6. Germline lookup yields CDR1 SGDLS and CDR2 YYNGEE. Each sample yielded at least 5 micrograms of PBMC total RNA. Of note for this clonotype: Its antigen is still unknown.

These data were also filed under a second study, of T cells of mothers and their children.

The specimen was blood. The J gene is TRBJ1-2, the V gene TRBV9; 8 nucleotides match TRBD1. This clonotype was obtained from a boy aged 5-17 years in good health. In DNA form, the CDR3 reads TGTGCCAGCAGCGTAGATTCCGGGACAGGATATGGCTACACCTTC. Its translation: CASSVDSGTGYGYTF. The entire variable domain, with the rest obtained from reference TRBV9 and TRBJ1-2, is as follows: DSGVTQTPKHLITATGQRVTLRCSPRSGDLSVYWYQQSLDQGLQFLIQYYNGEERAKGNILERFSAQQFPDLHSELNLSSLELGDSALYFCASSVDSGTGYGYTFGSGTRLTVV.